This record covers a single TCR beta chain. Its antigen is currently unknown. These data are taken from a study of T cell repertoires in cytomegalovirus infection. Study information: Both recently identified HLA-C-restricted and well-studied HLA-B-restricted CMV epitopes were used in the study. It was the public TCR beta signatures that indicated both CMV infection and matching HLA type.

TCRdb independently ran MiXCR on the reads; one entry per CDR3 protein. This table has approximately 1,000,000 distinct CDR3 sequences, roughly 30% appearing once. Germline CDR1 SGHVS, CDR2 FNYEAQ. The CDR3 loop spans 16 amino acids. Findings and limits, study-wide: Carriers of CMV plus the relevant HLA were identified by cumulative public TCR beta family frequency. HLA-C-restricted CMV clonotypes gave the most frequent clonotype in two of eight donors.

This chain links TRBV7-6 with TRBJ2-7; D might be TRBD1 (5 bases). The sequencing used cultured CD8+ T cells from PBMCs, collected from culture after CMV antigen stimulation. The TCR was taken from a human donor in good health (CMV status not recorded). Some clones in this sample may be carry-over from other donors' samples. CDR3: CTSSLEPTDSESEQYV. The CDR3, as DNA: TGTACCAGCAGCTTAGAACCGACAGACTCAGAAAGCGAGCAGTACGTC.